The present T cell receptor (beta chain) was sequenced within a study of spatial heterogeneity in lung cancer. The wider study: More than eight raw reads, on average, carried each unique TCR and UMI combination.

The presence of a unique molecular identifier marked each TCR cDNA molecule. TCRdb passed the 5' RACE reads through MiXCR, listing each CDR3 protein once. The sample lists 45,000 or so distinct CDR3 sequences, about 11% occurring once. Time point of the sample: sample taken at primary tumor resection. Unsorted samples of tumor, nontumor lung or frozen PBMC had their whole RNA sequenced. There were 70 to 80 donors, all of them untreated patients with early-stage non-small cell lung cancer. Details on this clonotype: Antigen: not known.

The CDR3 covers 18 residues. CDR1 is SGHAT and CDR2 is FQNNGV in the germline V gene. Study-wide points: At tumor resection, ubiquitous expanded TCRs were detected in blood more often than later.

The TCR sequence derives from a female donor with early-stage non-small cell lung cancer. The chain uses TRBV11-2 and TRBJ2-2, with a weak D call TRBD1 (5 bases). The starting material was PBMCs, obtained at surgery. The CDR3 spells CGLRQGPQGCANTGELFF. The DNA of the CDR3 is TGTGGTTTGCGCCAGGGTCCCCAGGGCTGTGCGAACACCGGGGAGCTGTTTTTT.